Listed here are 24 T cell receptor beta chains from one sample, sequenced in a study of blood T cells in healthy people across ages. Through a sample-barcoded 5' primer and a J-beta primer mix, a second PCR was run for roughly 7 to 12 cycles. MiXCR was run by TCRdb on the 5' RACE reads, yielding one entry per CDR3 protein. The profile shows approximately 770,000 distinct CDR3 sequences, about 62% of them singletons. Specimen: blood. The receptors stem from a man aged 25-45 years in good health.

V usage is TRBV15 and J usage is TRBJ2-5; TRBD2 matches at 7 bases. Germline-derived CDR1 and CDR2 are LNHNV and YYDKDF (reference sequence). Losses at the gene ends were 4 bases for V and 4 bases for J; bases not matched to a gene: 3. CDR3 length: 13 residues. CDR3 in DNA: TGTGCCACCAGCACTGGGGGGGGAGAGACCCAGTACTTC. As protein: CATSTGGGETQYF.

This clonotype was counted a few times. CDR3 bases: TGTGCCAGCAGTTTGGTTCTTCGGGGGGGCTCGAGGGAGCAGTTCTTC. This encodes CASSLVLRGGSREQFF. The gene calls are TRBV28 and TRBJ2-1; 8 bases match TRBD2. V was pared by 3 bases and J by 10 bases, with 14 bases of the junction left unmatched. The CDR3 runs 16 residues. Germline CDR1 and CDR2: MDHEN and SYDVKM.

Details on this clonotype: An end of the junction differs from the germline gene, which may be a read error. The rearrangement joins TRBV28 to TRBJ2-4; D may be TRBD2 (5 bases). This CDR3 has 12 amino acids. CDR1 MDHEN and CDR2 SYDVKM come from the germline V gene. CDR3 DNA: TGCGCCAGCAGTGCCCCGCGGGTGAGGCAGTACTTC. Protein sequence: CASSAPRVRQYF.

A remark on this clonotype: A single base separates this from a much larger clone, so it may be a read error. This chain uses TRBV20-1 with TRBJ2-1, with TRBD2 identical over 9 bases. This CDR3 spans 15 amino acids. The germline V gene has CDR1 DFQATT and CDR2 SNEGSKA (reference sequence). With 6 bases clipped from V and 4 bases from J, the junction kept 10 bases outside the gene matches. In DNA form, the CDR3 reads TGCAGTGCCCCTGGGGCTAGCGGGAATTACAATGAGCAGTTCTTC. Its translation: CSAPGASGNYNEQFF.

The chain carries TRBV15 and TRBJ2-5; 14 nucleotides align to TRBD2. Trimming cost V 6 bases and J 0 bases; bases outside gene matches: 3. The CDR3 extends over 16 amino acids. The germline V gene has CDR1 LNHNV and CDR2 YYDKDF (reference sequence). CDR3 residues: CATRGTSGGNQETQYF. The CDR3 DNA reads as TGTGCCACCAGGGGGACTAGCGGGGGAAACCAAGAGACCCAGTACTTC.

The CDR3 sequence: CASSYSLGQGSTEQFF. CDR3 nucleotides: TGTGCCAGCAGTTACTCCCTCGGACAGGGTAGTACTGAGCAGTTCTTC. V gene TRBV6-6 combines with J gene TRBJ2-1; 8 nucleotides match TRBD1. Germline V lookup: CDR1 MNHNY, CDR2 SVGAGI (reference sequence). This CDR3 has 16 amino acids. V shed 0 bases, J shed 9 bases, and the junction held 10 bases outside the gene matches.

This clonotype has only a few counts. The gene calls are TRBV11-1 and TRBJ2-5; 12 positions agree with TRBD2. CDR1 SGHAT and CDR2 FQDESV come from the germline V gene (reference sequence). Trimming at V came to 1 base and at J to 2 bases, leaving 5 bases not matched to a gene. This CDR3 comprises 17 residues. This CDR3 is CASSLGGTSGPQETQYF. The CDR3 coding sequence is TGTGCCAGCAGCTTAGGAGGGACTAGCGGGCCTCAAGAGACCCAGTACTTC.

This sequence joins TRBV5-1 and TRBJ1-2; D possibly corresponds to TRBD1 (6 bases). Deletions cut 3 bases from V and 1 base from J, with 22 bases between. The CDR3 contains 18 residues. CDR1 and CDR2 (germline): SGHRS, YFSETQ. The CDR3: CASSSGGDNRGVNYGYTF. CDR3 in DNA: TGCGCCAGCAGCTCCGGGGGGGACAACCGGGGAGTTAACTATGGCTACACCTTC.

In regard to this clonotype: A read error may explain this, as a much larger clone is one base away. This sequence joins TRBV20-1 and TRBJ2-4, with D perhaps matching TRBD2 (5 bases). The J call may be faulty, since TRBJ2-5 better matches the DNA end. Germline CDR1 reads DFQATT; CDR2 reads SNEGSKA (reference sequence). This CDR3 region has 13 residues. CDR3 bases: TGCAGTACTAGAGTTATGGCCCAAGAGACCCAGTACTTC. Its protein is CSTRVMAQETQYF.

This clonotype was picked up a small number of times. The V and J genes are TRBV7-9 and TRBJ2-1; weak D call: TRBD1 (6 bases). The CDR3 is 14 residues long. The germline V and J ends were trimmed by 0 bases and 6 bases, with 9 bases remaining between them. The germline CDR1 and CDR2 sequences are SEHNR and FQNEAQ (reference sequence). CDR3 coding DNA: TGTGCCAGCAGCTTAGCGACAGGTGGCAATGAGCAGTTCTTC. Residues: CASSLATGGNEQFF.

The gene calls are TRBV20-1 and TRBJ2-1; TRBD2 matches at 7 bases. The germline CDR1 and CDR2 sequences are DFQATT and SNEGSKA (reference sequence). The junction had 5 bases not matched to a gene; V was cut back by 3 bases and J by 0 bases. The CDR3 contains 15 residues. The CDR3 DNA reads TGCAGTGCTAGCCGGGGGGAGAGCTCCTACAATGAGCAGTTCTTC. It yields the protein CSASRGESSYNEQFF.

The gene calls are TRBV6-4 and TRBJ2-1; 10 bases match TRBD2. Looked up from germline, CDR1 is MRHNA and CDR2 is SNTAGT. The ends lost 5 bases at V and 7 bases at J; junction bases unmatched: 11. This CDR3 contains 16 residues. The CDR3 coding sequence is TGTGCCAGCAGTTATTCGGCTAGCGGGAGACCGAATGAGCAGTTCTTC. It is translated as CASSYSASGRPNEQFF.

Written as DNA, the CDR3 is TGTGCCAGCAGCACAGGAGGGAGGAATGAGCAGTTCTTC. Amino acids: CASSTGGRNEQFF. The chain couples TRBV7-2 to TRBJ2-1; D might be TRBD2 (6 bases). Trimming stripped 5 bases from V and 7 bases from J, with 12 bases between. The CDR3 sequence is 13 residues long. From germline, CDR1 is SGHTA and CDR2 FQGNSA.

This clonotype was counted between two and nine times. V usage is TRBV15 and J usage is TRBJ2-2; 8 bases are a match to TRBD1. The germline CDR1 and CDR2 sequences are LNHNV and YYDKDF (reference sequence). The CDR3 runs 18 residues. Trimming cost V 2 bases and J 3 bases; bases outside gene matches: 11. The CDR3 nucleotides are TGTGCCACCAGCAGACGCGACAGGGGTTACCTTCACACCGGGGAGCTGTTTTTT. Residues: CATSRRDRGYLHTGELFF. The entire variable domain, with the rest obtained from reference TRBV15 and TRBJ2-2, is as follows: DAMVIQNPRYQVTQFGKPVTLSCSQTLNHNVMYWYQQKSSQAPKLLFHYYDKDFNNEADTPDNFQSRRPNTSFCFLDIRSPGLGDTAMYLCATSRRDRGYLHTGELFFGEGSRLTVL.

The V and J genes are TRBV6-6 and TRBJ2-1; possible D gene TRBD2, 5 bases. V was trimmed by 8 bases and J by 2 bases, leaving 16 bases between them. In germline, CDR1 is MNHNY, CDR2 SVGAGI (reference sequence). The CDR3 runs 15 residues. CDR3 DNA sequence: TGTGCCAGCGAGACAAACCTGCGGGCCTACAATGAGCAGTTCTTC. Protein sequence: CASETNLRAYNEQFF.

This clonotype turned up a few times. The V gene is TRBV10-3, the J gene TRBJ2-1; the match to TRBD2 covers 12 bases. The CDR3 has 15 amino acids. From germline, CDR1 is ENHRY and CDR2 SYGVKD. The ends lost 6 bases at V and 9 bases at J; junction bases unmatched: 9. DNA of the CDR3: TGTGCCATCAGACTACTAGCGGGAGGTGCAGGTGAGCAGTTCTTC. Its protein is CAIRLLAGGAGEQFF.

In regard to this clonotype: A much larger clone differs by one base, so this may be a read error. The chain carries TRBV29-1 and TRBJ2-5; D may be TRBD2 (6 bases). The assigned J gene may be wrong: the sequence end matches TRBJ2-7 better. Germline assignment: CDR1 SQVTM and CDR2 ANQGSEA. CDR3 size: 13 residues. The CDR3 DNA reads TGCAGCGTTCCGCTGTCGGGGGAGTACGAGCAGTACTTC. Protein product: CSVPLSGEYEQYF.

J is TRBJ2-5 and V is TRBV2; 8 bases align to TRBD1. J gave up 11 bases and V 7 bases, and 12 bases lay outside the gene matches. The germline V gene encodes CDR1 SNHLY and CDR2 FYNNEI. The CDR3 sequence is 13 residues long. The DNA for the CDR3 is TGTGCCAGCAAAGACAGGGGAATCGGGGAGCAGTACTTC. Translating gives CASKDRGIGEQYF. The full variable domain, with the rest looked up from reference TRBV2 and TRBJ2-5, is EPEVTQTPSHQVTQMGQEVILRCVPISNHLYFYWYRQILGQKVEFLVSFYNNEISEKSEIFDDQFSVERPDGSNFTLKIRSTKLEDSAMYFCASKDRGIGEQYFGPGTRLLVL.

The chain employs TRBV29-1 and TRBJ2-5; tentatively, D is TRBD1 (6 bases). Germline V gene sequence: CDR1 SQVTM, CDR2 ANQGSEA. This CDR3 is built from 14 residues. With 5 bases removed from V and 3 bases from J, the gap between germline ends came to 16 bases. The CDR3: CSVSSTGNKETQYF. Here the CDR3 DNA reads TGCAGCGTTAGCTCCACAGGGAATAAAGAGACCCAGTACTTC.

The chain carries TRBV12-3 or TRBV12-4 and TRBJ2-5; 7 positions match TRBD2. The J call may be incorrect, as the DNA end agrees better with TRBJ2-7. This CDR3 is built from 14 residues. This chain's CDR3 is CASSWGGSHREQYF. DNA for the CDR3: TGTGCCAGCAGTTGGGGCGGGAGTCACCGCGAGCAGTACTTC.

This sequence joins TRBV14 and TRBJ1-6; 8 bases align to TRBD1. The CDR3 is made up of 17 amino acids. V was clipped by 4 bases and J by 0 bases; unmatched bases: 5. Germline lookup yields CDR1 SGHDN and CDR2 FVKESK. The CDR3 coding sequence is TGTGCCAGCAGCCCGGACAGGGTAACCTCCTATAATTCACCCCTCCACTTT. Translation: CASSPDRVTSYNSPLHF.

Turning to this clonotype: A junction boundary mismatches the germline segment, possibly from a read error. V usage is TRBV20-1 and J usage is TRBJ2-5; D uncertain. Germline V CDR1 and CDR2: DFQATT, SNEGSKA (reference sequence). The CDR3 covers 11 residues. The DNA for the CDR3 is TGCAGTGCGGGCAGGTTAGAGACCCGGTACTTC. Translating it yields CSAGRLETRYF.

This clonotype was counted between two and nine times. The chain couples TRBV10-3 to TRBJ2-7, with a weak D call TRBD2 (5 bases). The V gene lost 5 bases and the J gene lost 1 base, with 9 bases spanning the gap. CDR1 and CDR2 (germline): ENHRY, SYGVKD. The CDR3 is 13 amino acids. For the CDR3, the DNA is TGTGCCATCAGTACGACGGGATCCTACGAGCAGTACTTC. Its translation is CAISTTGSYEQYF.

This chain joins TRBV4-2 and TRBJ2-1, with D possibly TRBD2 on 7 matching bases. The CDR3 loop spans 15 amino acids. The ends were cut back, 3 bases at V and 8 bases at J, with 17 bases in the middle. CDR1 and CDR2 from the germline V gene are LGHNA and YNFKEQ. CDR3 nucleotide sequence: TGTGCCAGCAGCCACGGGGGCGGGAGCTTCTATGAGCAGTTCTTC. This gives the protein CASSHGGGSFYEQFF.